The sequence of this T cell receptor (beta chain) was determined in a study of blood T cell repertoires in COVID-19. Produced via immunoSEQ multiplex PCR; TCRdb's table is partial and in-frame only. The sample carries 300,000 to 500,000 clones, roughly 90% recorded once. Germline loops: CDR1 LGHNA, CDR2 YSLEER. CDR3 length: 15 residues. V lost 0 bases and J lost 2, with 7 bases in between. The receptor comes from a woman in her 30s with acute COVID-19. Sequencing was performed on PBMCs or T cells enriched from blood (not recorded which). The V call is TRBV4-3, the J call TRBJ2-2; a weak D match, TRBD1 (6 bases). CDR3 sequence reads: CASSQDRGNTGELFF. CDR3 nucleotide sequence: TGCGCCAGCAGCCAAGACAGGGGAAACACCGGGGAGCTGTTTTTT.